Each of the 31 T cell receptor beta chains below was sequenced from the same sample in a study of T cell responses to AZD1222 COVID-19 vaccine. Sequencing was performed with immunoSEQ multiplex PCR; in TCRdb, only in-frame clones are kept and a portion is missing. The repertoire holds 60,000 to 65,000 clones, with around three quarters as singletons. This material consisted of peripheral blood, taken on day 0 of AZD1222 vaccination. All receptors derive from an adult in good health.

The rearrangement joins TRBV11-2 to TRBJ1-2, with D possibly matching TRBD1 (6 bases). Germline assignment: CDR1 SGHAT and CDR2 FQNNGV. V was cut by 5 bases and J by 2 bases, with 12 bases left in between. The CDR3 runs to 14 residues. CDR3 region: CASSPWGGNYGYTF. CDR3 nucleotide sequence: TGTGCCAGCAGCCCATGGGGGGGCAACTATGGCTACACCTTC.

This clone is a singleton in its sample. The chain recombines TRBV29-1 with TRBJ2-5; perhaps TRBD2 as D (7 bases). CDR1 SQVTM and CDR2 ANQGSEA come from the germline V gene. This CDR3 is built from 13 residues. Trimming pared 4 bases from V and 2 bases from J, leaving 11 bases between. CDR3 protein: CSVAGGLQETQYF. The CDR3 DNA reads TGCAGCGTTGCCGGGGGGCTTCAAGAGACCCAGTACTTC.

J is TRBJ2-1 and V is TRBV6-5; possible D gene TRBD1, 7 bases. CDR1 is MNHEY, CDR2 SVGAGI, per germline. This CDR3 is built from 15 residues. V dropped 5 bases and J dropped 8 bases, with 19 bases sitting between them. The CDR3 nucleotides are TGTGCCAGCAGTCAAACCCGGACAGGAGGGGATGAGCAGTTCTTC. This gives the protein CASSQTRTGGDEQFF.

This clone was counted only a few times. The V call is TRBV2, the J call TRBJ1-6; D uncertain. Germline-derived CDR1 and CDR2 are SNHLY and FYNNEI. Trimming removed 7 bases from V and 8 bases from J, with 9 bases in between. The length of the CDR3 is 12 residues. The CDR3 is CASNRVDSPLHF. The CDR3 DNA reads TGTGCCAGCAACAGAGTAGATTCACCCCTCCACTTT.

The V call is TRBV18, the J call TRBJ2-5, with 7 bases aligning to TRBD1. The CDR3 runs 14 residues. Germline CDR1 is KGHSH and CDR2 is LQKENI. V lost 5 bases, J lost 1 base, and 4 bases stayed unmatched. CDR3 nucleotide sequence: TGTGCCAGCTCAAGGGACAGAATCCAAGAGACCCAGTACTTC. Protein product: CASSRDRIQETQYF.

The chain has TRBV19 and TRBJ1-5, with TRBD1 as a possible D gene (5 bases). V was shortened by 3 bases and J by 7 bases, with 10 bases between the two germline ends. Germline assignment: CDR1 LNHDA and CDR2 SQIVND (reference sequence). The CDR3 is 13 residues long. CDR3 protein: CASSMAGDQPQHF. The CDR3 DNA follows: TGTGCCAGTAGTATGGCGGGGGACCAGCCCCAGCATTTT.

This chain uses TRBV10-3 with TRBJ2-3, with 12 bases lining up with TRBD2. This CDR3 has 16 amino acids. CDR1 ENHRY and CDR2 SYGVKD come from the germline V gene. The ends lost 3 bases at V and 2 bases at J; junction bases unmatched: 3. The CDR3 nucleotides read TGTGCCATCAGTGAACGACTAGCGGGGGCCACAGATACGCAGTATTTT. Protein: CAISERLAGATDTQYF.

J is TRBJ1-1 and V is TRBV28, with 7 nucleotides matching TRBD1. J was trimmed by 0 bases and V by 5 bases; bases with no gene match: 6. This CDR3 contains 15 residues. The germline V gene encodes CDR1 MDHEN and CDR2 SYDVKM. CDR3 in amino acids: CASSQLDRVNTEAFF. CDR3 nucleotides: TGTGCCAGCAGTCAACTAGACAGGGTGAACACTGAAGCTTTCTTT.

The rearrangement links TRBV7-2 to TRBJ1-3; D ambiguous. This CDR3 is 14 amino acids long. The V gene's germline CDR1 is SGHTA and CDR2 FQGNSA. Trimming pared 1 base from V and 6 bases from J, leaving 10 bases between. The CDR3 DNA reads TGTGCCAGCAGCTTAGATGGACGGATAAACACCATATATTTT. It encodes CASSLDGRINTIYF.

The chain links TRBV2 to TRBJ1-6; 8 bases are a match to TRBD1. The germline CDR1 and CDR2 sequences are SNHLY and FYNNEI. The CDR3 runs to 17 residues. The J segment lost 1 base and the V segment lost 1 base, leaving 3 bases of the junction unmatched. The CDR3 loop is CASSEGTGLSYNSPLHF. The DNA of the CDR3 is TGTGCCAGCAGTGAAGGGACAGGGTTATCCTATAATTCACCCCTCCACTTT.

The chain links TRBV20-1 to TRBJ1-2, with 9 bases that match TRBD1. The CDR3 extends over 13 amino acids. Germline assignment: CDR1 DFQATT and CDR2 SNEGSKA (reference sequence). V lost 3 bases, J lost 4 bases, and 3 bases stayed unmatched. DNA of the CDR3: TGCAGTGCTAGTGGGGACAGGGCCTATGGCTACACCTTC. Residues: CSASGDRAYGYTF.

The gene calls are TRBV10-1 and TRBJ2-5; no reliable D call. Trimming pared 2 bases from V and 2 bases from J, leaving 12 bases between. The CDR3 is made up of 15 amino acids. Germline V gene lookup returns CDR1 WNHNN and CDR2 SYGVQD (reference sequence). DNA of the CDR3: TGCGCCAGCAGTGAGCGGCGGCGGCTTCAAGAGACCCAGTACTTC. Translated: CASSERRRLQETQYF.

This chain joins TRBV5-6 and TRBJ2-7; no clear D gene. From germline, CDR1 is SGHDT and CDR2 YYEEEE. This CDR3 has 12 amino acids. With 3 bases removed from V and 5 bases from J, the gap between germline ends came to 9 bases. The CDR3 is CASSSSRHEQYF. CDR3 nucleotides: TGTGCCAGCAGCTCCTCTCGGCACGAGCAGTACTTC.

V and J are TRBV7-9 and TRBJ1-1; D unresolved. The CDR3 consists of 12 residues. From germline, CDR1 is SEHNR and CDR2 FQNEAQ (reference sequence). V dropped 5 bases and J dropped 2 bases, with 6 bases sitting between them. CDR3 sequence (DNA): TGTGCCAGCAGCCAAGATAACACTGAAGCTTTCTTT. It yields the protein CASSQDNTEAFF.

The genes are TRBV23-1 and TRBJ2-5; 7 nucleotides agree with TRBD2. TRBV23-1 is noted as an ORF with a role that remains uncertain. The trim removed 2 bases at V and 4 bases at J, leaving 7 bases unmatched. The CDR3 length is 15 residues. The CDR3 DNA reads as TGCGCCAGCAGTCAACCAGTGACGGGGGGAGAGACCCAGTACTTC. Its protein is CASSQPVTGGETQYF.

V usage is TRBV5-5 and J usage is TRBJ2-7; D might be TRBD2 (6 bases). The germline CDR1 and CDR2 sequences are SGHKS and YYEKEE (reference sequence). The ends were cut back, 4 bases at V and 2 bases at J, with 16 bases in the middle. The CDR3 has 15 amino acids. CDR3 region: CASSPANAGTYEQYF. Here the CDR3 DNA reads TGTGCCAGCAGCCCCGCAAATGCGGGAACCTACGAGCAGTACTTC.

This clone has only a few counts. The chain carries TRBV30 and TRBJ1-2; maybe TRBD1 (6 bases). This CDR3 is built from 12 residues. Germline V CDR1 and CDR2: GTSNPN, SVGIG (reference sequence). Trimming took 8 bases from V and 8 from J, leaving 18 bases between them. The CDR3 spells CALKGGGYGYTF. For the CDR3, the DNA is TGTGCCCTAAAAGGGGGAGGGTACGGCTACACCTTC.

The chain employs TRBV7-2 and TRBJ1-5, with 7 positions matching TRBD1. This CDR3 has 16 amino acids. Germline CDR1 is SGHTA and CDR2 is FQGNSA. The junction had 7 bases not matched to a gene; V was cut back by 5 bases and J by 0 bases. The CDR3 region has the DNA TGTGCCAGCAGCCAGGGGGGGGTTTATAGCAATCAGCCCCAGCATTTT. It codes for CASSQGGVYSNQPQHF.

The chain links TRBV7-2 to TRBJ2-5, with TRBD1 matching over 8 bases. This CDR3 has 15 residues. Losses at the gene ends were 1 base for V and 5 bases for J; bases not matched to a gene: 6. In germline, CDR1 is SGHTA, CDR2 FQGNSA. The CDR3 loop reads CASSLDYRGEETQYF. In nucleotides, the CDR3 is TGTGCCAGCAGCTTAGATTACAGGGGGGAGGAGACCCAGTACTTC.

The chain has TRBV5-4 and TRBJ2-7; D gene uncertain. Germline V lookup: CDR1 SGHNT, CDR2 YYREEE (reference sequence). The ends were cut back, 0 bases at V and 0 bases at J, with 4 bases in the middle. CDR3 length: 13 amino acids. Here the CDR3 DNA reads TGTGCCAGCAGCTTGGCGCACTCCTACGAGCAGTACTTC. Amino acid sequence: CASSLAHSYEQYF.

CDR3 DNA sequence: TGTGCCAGCAGCCAAGATGGGACTAGCGGAGAGACCCAGTACTTC. The encoded protein is CASSQDGTSGETQYF. The chain links TRBV4-2 to TRBJ2-5, with 11 bases identical to TRBD2. Germline loops: CDR1 LGHNA, CDR2 YNFKEQ. The CDR3 consists of 15 residues. The V gene end was trimmed by 0 bases and the J gene end by 4 bases; junction bases not matched to a gene: 1.

The gene calls are TRBV3-1 (or the pseudogene TRBV3-2) and TRBJ1-2; 11 bases are shared with TRBD1. This CDR3 contains 14 residues. The V gene's germline CDR1 is LGHDT and CDR2 YNNKEL (reference sequence). The V gene end was trimmed by 4 bases and the J gene end by 4 bases; junction bases not matched to a gene: 2. The CDR3 here is CASSRGTGGYGYTF. The CDR3 bases are TGTGCCAGCAGCCGCGGGACAGGGGGCTATGGCTACACCTTC.

This clone was recorded many times. The gene calls are TRBV9 and TRBJ2-3; 9 bases match TRBD2. J gave up 4 bases and V 4 bases, and 7 bases lay outside the gene matches. CDR3 length: 15 residues. Germline CDR1 reads SGDLS; CDR2 reads YYNGEE. CDR3 nucleotide sequence: TGTGCCAGCAGCACTAGCGGGCGGGGAGCAGATACGCAGTATTTT. Translation: CASSTSGRGADTQYF. The full variable domain, completed using reference TRBV9 and TRBJ2-3, is DSGVTQTPKHLITATGQRVTLRCSPRSGDLSVYWYQQSLDQGLQFLIQYYNGEERAKGNILERFSAQQFPDLHSELNLSSLELGDSALYFCASSTSGRGADTQYFGPGTRLTVL.

This clone was detected a few times. The chain carries TRBV28 and TRBJ1-5, with D possibly matching TRBD1 (5 bases). V dropped 6 bases and J dropped 0 bases, with 18 bases sitting between them. CDR3 size: 17 residues. Germline CDR1 reads MDHEN; CDR2 reads SYDVKM. This chain's CDR3 is CASSSAGGGHSNQPQHF. The DNA of the CDR3 is TGTGCCAGCAGCTCGGCGGGGGGAGGACATAGCAATCAGCCCCAGCATTTT.

The rearrangement links TRBV25-1 to TRBJ2-2, with 7 bases matching TRBD2. Germline CDR1 is MGHDK and CDR2 is SYGVNS. This CDR3 is 14 amino acids long. The ends lost 6 bases at V and 7 bases at J; junction bases unmatched: 8. The CDR3 nucleotides are TGTGCCAGCAGCGTGGGAGGGTCCGGCGGGGAGCTGTTTTTT. Translated: CASSVGGSGGELFF.

CDR3 protein: CASSWGRGEAFF. CDR3 bases: TGTGCCAGCAGCTGGGGACGGGGAGAAGCTTTCTTT. The chain has TRBV11-2 and TRBJ1-1, with a weak D call TRBD1 (5 bases). V dropped 4 bases and J dropped 8 bases, with 11 bases sitting between them. The CDR3 length is 12 residues. From germline, CDR1 is SGHAT and CDR2 FQNNGV.

The rearrangement uses TRBV7-2 and TRBJ1-6, with 11 positions matching TRBD1. V shed 2 bases and J 2 bases; nucleotides not matched to a gene: 2. The length of the CDR3 is 17 residues. Germline V CDR1 and CDR2: SGHTA, FQGNSA. CDR3 protein: CASSLTGQGAYNSPLHF. CDR3 sequence (DNA): TGTGCCAGCAGCTTAACGGGACAGGGGGCCTATAATTCACCCCTCCACTTT.

This rearrangement joins TRBV7-7 to TRBJ2-5, with TRBD1 identical over 8 bases. The germline CDR1 and CDR2 sequences are SSHAT and FNYEAQ (reference sequence). Unmatched junction bases numbered 6, after V lost 4 bases and J lost 2 bases. The CDR3 spans 15 residues. The CDR3 sequence: CASSSGQGRQETQYF. CDR3 nucleotide sequence: TGTGCCAGCAGCTCCGGACAGGGTCGGCAAGAGACCCAGTACTTC.

The rearrangement uses TRBV28 and TRBJ1-5; D is uncertain. CDR1 and CDR2 from the germline V gene are MDHEN and SYDVKM. Trimming removed 4 bases from V and 0 bases from J, with 13 bases in between. The CDR3 has 16 amino acids. The CDR3 reads CASSSPTGNSNQPQHF. In DNA, the CDR3 is TGTGCCAGCAGTTCACCGACGGGGAATAGCAATCAGCCCCAGCATTTT. The complete variable domain, with remaining parts taken from reference TRBV28 and TRBJ1-5, reads DVKVTQSSRYLVKRTGEKVFLECVQDMDHENMFWYRQDPGLGLRLIYFSYDVKMKEKGDIPEGYSVSREKKERFSLILESASTNQTSMYLCASSSPTGNSNQPQHFGDGTRLSIL.

The rearrangement joins TRBV3-1 (or the pseudogene TRBV3-2) to TRBJ2-7, with TRBD2 identical over 7 bases. The CDR3 is 15 residues long. Germline values: CDR1 LGHDT, CDR2 YNNKEL (reference sequence). V lost 1 base and J lost 6; bases outside the gene matches: 9. The CDR3 spells CASSQVETSLAEQYF. In DNA form, the CDR3 reads TGTGCCAGCAGCCAAGTGGAGACTAGCTTAGCCGAGCAGTACTTC.

The V gene is TRBV12-3 or TRBV12-4, the J gene TRBJ2-7; possibly TRBD1 or TRBD2 for D (6 bases each). V gave up 11 bases and J gave up 3 bases, with 17 bases separating them. The CDR3 is 13 residues long. For the CDR3, the DNA is TGTGCCTCTACCTGGGGGGCTAACTACGAGCAGTACTTC. Translated, it gives CASTWGANYEQYF.